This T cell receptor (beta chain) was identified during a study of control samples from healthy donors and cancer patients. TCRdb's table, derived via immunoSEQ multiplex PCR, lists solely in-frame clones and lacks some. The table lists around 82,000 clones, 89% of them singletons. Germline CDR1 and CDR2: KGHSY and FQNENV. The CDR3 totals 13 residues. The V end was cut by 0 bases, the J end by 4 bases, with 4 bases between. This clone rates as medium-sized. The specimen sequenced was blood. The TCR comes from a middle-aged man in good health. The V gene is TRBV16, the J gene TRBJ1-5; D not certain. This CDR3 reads CASSQSGNQPQHF. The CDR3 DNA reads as TGTGCCAGCAGCCAATCGGGAAATCAGCCCCAGCATTTT.